Each of the 8 T cell receptor beta chains below was sequenced from the same sample in a study of shared clonotypes between healthy human individuals. CD8 cells classed as naive were CD45RO-negative and positively selected for CCR7, excluding terminally differentiated effector memory CD45RA+ cells. Measured with immunoSEQ multiplex PCR; TCRdb has only the in-frame clones, and not every one. There are nearly 2 million clones in the sample; about 95% occur only once, and 1.2% lies in the top ten. Input material: naive CD8+ T cells sorted from blood. Receptor source: a man between 18 and 29 years old in good health.

CDR3 DNA: TGTGCCAGCAGTGATAGGACGTCACCCCTCCACTTT. Its protein product is CASSDRTSPLHF. The gene calls are TRBV6-1 and TRBJ1-6; no reliable D call. Trimming pared 3 bases from V and 10 bases from J, leaving 7 bases between. In germline, CDR1 is MNHNS, CDR2 SASEGT. This CDR3 has 12 residues.

The rearrangement links TRBV7-8 to TRBJ2-7, with 8 bases identical to TRBD2. Germline CDR1 is SGHVS and CDR2 is FQNEAQ. The CDR3 totals 16 residues. Losses at the gene ends were 0 bases for V and 2 bases for J; bases not matched to a gene: 6. The CDR3 nucleotides read TGTGCCAGCAGCTTAGCGGCGACTAGCGTAACCTACGAGCAGTACTTC. Translation: CASSLAATSVTYEQYF. Variable domain in full (rest from reference TRBV7-8 and TRBJ2-7): GAGVSQSPRYKVAKRGQDVALRCDPISGHVSLFWYQQALGQGPEFLTYFQNEAQLDKSGLPSDRFFAERPEGSVSTLKIQRTQQEDSAVYLCASSLAATSVTYEQYFGPGTRLTVT.

Written as DNA, the CDR3 is TGTGCCAGCAGGACGGGGACTAGCGGATTCTACGAGCAGTACTTC. Translation: CASRTGTSGFYEQYF. This chain links TRBV5-8 with TRBJ2-7, with TRBD2 matching over 11 bases. Germline loops: CDR1 SGHTS, CDR2 YDEGEE. The CDR3 has 15 residues. J was trimmed by 3 bases and V by 5 bases; bases with no gene match: 7.

The chain links TRBV7-9 to TRBJ2-1; 7 bases line up with TRBD2. After removal of 1 base from V and 8 bases from J, the junction contained 14 bases not matched to a gene. The CDR3 covers 17 residues. Germline CDR1 reads SEHNR; CDR2 reads FQNEAQ (reference sequence). CDR3 residues: CASSLVERDQFGDEQFF. For the CDR3, the DNA is TGTGCCAGCAGCTTAGTCGAGCGGGACCAATTCGGGGATGAGCAGTTCTTC.

The chain employs TRBV6-6 and TRBJ2-3; TRBD2 aligns across 8 bases. CDR3 size: 11 residues. The junction had 3 bases not matched to a gene; V was cut back by 6 bases and J by 10 bases. CDR1 is MNHNY and CDR2 is SVGAGI in the germline V gene (reference sequence). CDR3 DNA: TGTGCCAGCAGCCCCGGGGGGGCGCAGTATTTT. Encoded protein: CASSPGGAQYF.

This rearrangement joins TRBV7-9 to TRBJ2-1, with D perhaps matching TRBD2 (6 bases). With 6 bases removed from V and 6 bases from J, the gap between germline ends came to 15 bases. This CDR3 has 14 residues. CDR1 SEHNR and CDR2 FQNEAQ come from the germline V gene (reference sequence). This CDR3 reads CASSTGTPANEQFF. Here the CDR3 DNA reads TGTGCCAGCAGTACCGGGACTCCCGCCAATGAGCAGTTCTTC.

This chain connects TRBV7-8 to TRBJ1-5; 9 bases are shared with TRBD1. V shed 5 bases, J shed 4 bases, and the junction held 6 bases outside the gene matches. CDR3 size: 15 residues. Germline V gene lookup returns CDR1 SGHVS and CDR2 FQNEAQ. CDR3 coding DNA: TGTGCCAGCAGCGGGGGGACAGGGAATAATCAGCCCCAGCATTTT. Its translation is CASSGGTGNNQPQHF.

The J gene is TRBJ2-7, the V gene TRBV27; 12 bases fit TRBD2. The V segment lost 5 bases and the J segment 3 bases; nucleotides outside the gene matches: 11. Germline-derived CDR1 and CDR2 are MNHEY and SMNVEV (reference sequence). This CDR3 has 17 residues. DNA of the CDR3: TGTGCCAGCAGTACCGGACTAGCGGGGCGTTCGATCTACGAGCAGTACTTC. Encoded protein: CASSTGLAGRSIYEQYF.